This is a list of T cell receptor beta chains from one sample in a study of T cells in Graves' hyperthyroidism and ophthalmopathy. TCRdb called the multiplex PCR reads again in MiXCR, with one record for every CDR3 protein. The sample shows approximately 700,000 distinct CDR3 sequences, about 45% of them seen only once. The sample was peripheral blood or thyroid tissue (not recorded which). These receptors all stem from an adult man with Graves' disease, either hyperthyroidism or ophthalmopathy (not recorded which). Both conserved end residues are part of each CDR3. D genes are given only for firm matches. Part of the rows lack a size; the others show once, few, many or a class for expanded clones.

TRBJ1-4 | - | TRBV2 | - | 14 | TGTGCCAGCAGTGTCGGGGGTGAGGATGAAAAACTGTTTTTT | CASSVGGEDEKLFF
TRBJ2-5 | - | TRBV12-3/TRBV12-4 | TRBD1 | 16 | TGTGCCAGCAGCCAAGCATCCGTGGACAGGGGGGGGGCCCAGTACTTC | CASSQASVDRGGAQYF
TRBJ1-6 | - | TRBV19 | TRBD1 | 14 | TGTGCCAGTAGTCGGGACAGCCCAGGATCACCCCTCCACTTT | CASSRDSPGSPLHF
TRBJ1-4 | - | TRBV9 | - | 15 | TGTGCCAGCAGCCCCACAGGGACTGGTTACGAAAAACTGTTTTTT | CASSPTGTGYEKLFF
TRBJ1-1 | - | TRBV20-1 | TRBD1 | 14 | TGCAGTGCTAGAGACGGGACAGGGGCCACTGAAGCTTTCTTT | CSARDGTGATEAFF
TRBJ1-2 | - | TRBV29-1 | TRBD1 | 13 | TGCAGCGCCACCACCGGACAGGGCTATGGCTACACCTTC | CSATTGQGYGYTF
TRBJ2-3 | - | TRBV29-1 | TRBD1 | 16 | TGCAGCACTGAAGGGACAGCCCCGACTAGCACAGATACGCAGTATTTT | CSTEGTAPTSTDTQYF
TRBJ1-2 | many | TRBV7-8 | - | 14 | TGTGCCAGCAGCCCCCGGGACGGGCTCTATGGCTACACCTTC | CASSPRDGLYGYTF
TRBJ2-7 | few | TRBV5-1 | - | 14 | TGCGCCAGCAGCTTGGCTCAAGTAGTAGGCGAGCAGTACTTC | CASSLAQVVGEQYF
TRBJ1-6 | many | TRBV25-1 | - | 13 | TGTGCCAGCACTCTCGGGGGGGTCTCACCCCTCCACTTT | CASTLGGVSPLHF
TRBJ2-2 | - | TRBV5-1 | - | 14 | TGCGCCAGCAGCTTGGGGGATCTTACCGGGGAGCTGTTTTTT | CASSLGDLTGELFF
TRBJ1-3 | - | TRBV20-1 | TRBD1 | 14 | TGCAGTGCGGGAGGGACAGGGGCTGGAAACACCATATATTTT | CSAGGTGAGNTIYF
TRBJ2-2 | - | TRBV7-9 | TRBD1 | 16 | TGTGCCAGCAGCTTGGGCGGACAGGGTCACACCGGGGAGCTGTTTTTT | CASSLGGQGHTGELFF
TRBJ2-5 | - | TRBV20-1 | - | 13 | TGCAGTGCTAGAGGGGTTGTAGGAGAGACCCAGTACTTC | CSARGVVGETQYF
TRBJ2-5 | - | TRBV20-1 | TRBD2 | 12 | TGCAGTGCTAGCGGGAGGTCCGAGACCCAGTACTTC | CSASGRSETQYF
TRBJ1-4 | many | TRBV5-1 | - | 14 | TGCGCCAGCAGTCCTCAGGATTCCAATGAAAAACTGTTTTTT | CASSPQDSNEKLFF
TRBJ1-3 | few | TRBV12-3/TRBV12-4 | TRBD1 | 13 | TGTGCCAGCAGTACCCGACAGGGGAACACCATATATTTT | CASSTRQGNTIYF
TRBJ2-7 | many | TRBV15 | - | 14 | TGTGCCACCAGCGCCGACAGTGGCTCCTACGAGCAGTACTTC | CATSADSGSYEQYF
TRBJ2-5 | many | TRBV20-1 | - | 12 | TGCAGTGCCCCTCGGAGGGGAGAGACCCAGTACTTC | CSAPRRGETQYF
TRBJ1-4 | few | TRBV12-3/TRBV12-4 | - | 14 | TGTGCCAGCAGTCCACAGGAATTTGATGAAAAACTGTTTTTT | CASSPQEFDEKLFF
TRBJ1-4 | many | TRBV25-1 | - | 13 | TGTGCCAGCAGTGGGGATACGGACGAAAAACTGTTTTTT | CASSGDTDEKLFF
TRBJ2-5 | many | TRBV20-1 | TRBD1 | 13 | TGCAGTGCTCGAGACAGGGTCGTAGAGACCCAGTACTTC | CSARDRVVETQYF
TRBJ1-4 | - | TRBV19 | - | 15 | TGTGCCAGTAGTAACAGGAGGCCAACTAATGAAAAACTGTTTTTT | CASSNRRPTNEKLFF
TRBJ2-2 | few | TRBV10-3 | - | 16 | TGTGCCATCAGTGAGTCGAACGGACAAACCACCGGGGAGCTGTTTTTT | CAISESNGQTTGELFF
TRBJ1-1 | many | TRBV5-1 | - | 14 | TGCGCCAGCAGCTTGGGTTGGTCGGGCACTGAAGCTTTCTTT | CASSLGWSGTEAFF
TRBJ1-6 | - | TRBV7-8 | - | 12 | TGTGCCCCAGCCCACTACATGGGCCCCCTCCACTTT | CAPAHYMGPLHF